The clone carrying this T cell receptor beta chain was counted between two and nine times. Its matching antigen is unknown. This sample was taken from a study of CD8 T cells in ankylosing spondylitis. Libraries for TCR beta were made by quantitative 5'-RACE with molecular barcodes. TCRdb passed the 5' RACE reads through MiXCR, listing each CDR3 protein once. The sample contains under 250,000 distinct CDR3 sequences, over 8.5% of which appear only once. V lost 8 bases to trimming and J lost 11 bases, with 18 bases between them. Germline V gene sequence: CDR1 SNHLY, CDR2 FYNNEI. The CDR3 length is 12 residues. Study-wide results and limits: What appeared characteristic of ankylosing spondylitis blood was a TCR beta motif of under 10 highly homologous variants.

Source material: blood, either unsorted or a sorted T cell fraction (not recorded which). The clonotype originates from a male donor with ankylosing spondylitis or in good health (not recorded which). The chain is built from TRBV2 and TRBJ1-1; the D is unclear. CDR3 sequence (DNA): TGTGCCAGCCCCCCTCGGCGGGTTGAGGCTTTCTTT. This sequence encodes CASPPRRVEAFF.